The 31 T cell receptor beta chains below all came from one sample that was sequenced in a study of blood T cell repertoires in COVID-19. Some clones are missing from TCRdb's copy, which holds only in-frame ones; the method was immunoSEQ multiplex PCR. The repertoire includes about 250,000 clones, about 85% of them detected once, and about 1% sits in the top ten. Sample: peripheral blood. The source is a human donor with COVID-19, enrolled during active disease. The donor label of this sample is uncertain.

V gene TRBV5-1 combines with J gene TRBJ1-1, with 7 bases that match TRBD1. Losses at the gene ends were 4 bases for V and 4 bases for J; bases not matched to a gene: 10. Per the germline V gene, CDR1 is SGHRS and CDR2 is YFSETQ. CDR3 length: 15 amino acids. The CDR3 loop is CASSPQEGARTEAFF. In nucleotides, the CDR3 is TGCGCCAGCAGCCCTCAGGAGGGGGCGCGCACTGAAGCTTTCTTT.

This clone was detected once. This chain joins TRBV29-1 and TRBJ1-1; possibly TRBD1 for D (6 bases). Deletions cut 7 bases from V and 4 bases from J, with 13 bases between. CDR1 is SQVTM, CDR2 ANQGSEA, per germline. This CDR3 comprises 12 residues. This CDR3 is CSALRGITEAFF. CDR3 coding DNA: TGCAGCGCCCTGAGGGGGATCACTGAAGCTTTCTTT.

CDR3 bases: TGCGCCAGCAGCTCCGGGACAGGGACGACCGGGGAGCTGTTTTTT. Protein: CASSSGTGTTGELFF. The chain recombines TRBV5-1 with TRBJ2-2; 9 bases fit TRBD1. Trimming at V came to 3 bases and at J to 5 bases, leaving 5 bases not matched to a gene. Germline CDR1 reads SGHRS; CDR2 reads YFSETQ. This CDR3 region has 15 residues.

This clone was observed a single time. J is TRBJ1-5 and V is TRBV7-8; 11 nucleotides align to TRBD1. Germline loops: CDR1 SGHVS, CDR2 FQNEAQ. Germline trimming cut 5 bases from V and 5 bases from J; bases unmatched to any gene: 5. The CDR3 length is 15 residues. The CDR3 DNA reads TGTGCCAGCAGCGTCCGGACAGGGGGCGATCAGCCCCAGCATTTT. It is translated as CASSVRTGGDQPQHF.

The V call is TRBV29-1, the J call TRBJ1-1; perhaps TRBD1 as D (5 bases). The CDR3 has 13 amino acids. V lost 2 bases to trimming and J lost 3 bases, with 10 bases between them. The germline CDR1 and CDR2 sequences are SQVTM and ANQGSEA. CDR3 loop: CSVEPGQDTEAFF. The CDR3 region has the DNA TGCAGCGTTGAACCAGGGCAGGACACTGAAGCTTTCTTT.

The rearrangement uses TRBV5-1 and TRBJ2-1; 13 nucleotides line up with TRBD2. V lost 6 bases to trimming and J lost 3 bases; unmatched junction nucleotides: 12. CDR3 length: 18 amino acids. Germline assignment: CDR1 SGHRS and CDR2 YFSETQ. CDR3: CASTSSGTSGMGYNEQFF. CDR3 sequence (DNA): TGCGCCAGCACCTCCTCCGGGACTAGCGGGATGGGCTACAATGAGCAGTTCTTC. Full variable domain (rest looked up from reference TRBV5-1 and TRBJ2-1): KAGVTQTPRYLIKTRGQQVTLSCSPISGHRSVSWYQQTPGQGLQFLFEYFSETQRNKGNFPGRFSGRQFSNSRSEMNVSTLELGDSALYLCASTSSGTSGMGYNEQFFGPGTRLTVL.

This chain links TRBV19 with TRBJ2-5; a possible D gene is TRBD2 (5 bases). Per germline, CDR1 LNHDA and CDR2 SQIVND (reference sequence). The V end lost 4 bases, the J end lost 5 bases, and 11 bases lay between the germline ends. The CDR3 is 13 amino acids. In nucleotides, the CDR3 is TGTGCCAGTAGTAATAGCGACTTGGAGACCCAGTACTTC. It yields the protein CASSNSDLETQYF.

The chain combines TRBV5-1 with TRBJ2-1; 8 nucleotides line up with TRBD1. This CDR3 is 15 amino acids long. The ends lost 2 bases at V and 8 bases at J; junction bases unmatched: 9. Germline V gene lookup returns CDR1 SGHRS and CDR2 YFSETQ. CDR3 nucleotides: TGCGCCAGCAGCTTTAGACAGGGGTATAGAGATGAGCAGTTCTTC. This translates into CASSFRQGYRDEQFF.

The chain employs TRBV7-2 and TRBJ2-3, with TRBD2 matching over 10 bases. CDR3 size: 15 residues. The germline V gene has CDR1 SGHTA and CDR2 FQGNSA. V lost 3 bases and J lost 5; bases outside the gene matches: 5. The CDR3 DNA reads TGTGCCAGCAGCTTGGCTAGCGGGAGAAAAGATACGCAGTATTTT. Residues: CASSLASGRKDTQYF.

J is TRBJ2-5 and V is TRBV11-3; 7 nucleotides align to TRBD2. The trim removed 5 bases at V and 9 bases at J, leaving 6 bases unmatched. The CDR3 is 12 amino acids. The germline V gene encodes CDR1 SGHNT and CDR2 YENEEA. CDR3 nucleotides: TGTGCCAGCAGCCCGGGTGGGGGGGCCCAGTACTTC. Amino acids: CASSPGGGAQYF.

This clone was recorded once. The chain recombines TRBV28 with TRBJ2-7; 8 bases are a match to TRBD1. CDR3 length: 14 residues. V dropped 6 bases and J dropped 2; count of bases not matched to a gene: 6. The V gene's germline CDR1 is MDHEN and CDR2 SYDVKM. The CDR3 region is CASRRGQGTYEQYF. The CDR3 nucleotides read TGTGCCAGCAGACGAGGACAGGGAACCTACGAGCAGTACTTC.

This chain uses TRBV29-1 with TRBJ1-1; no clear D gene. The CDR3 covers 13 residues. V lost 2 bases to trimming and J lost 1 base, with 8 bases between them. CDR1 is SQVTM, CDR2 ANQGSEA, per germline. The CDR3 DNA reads TGCAGCGTTGAATCTGACACGAACACTGAAGCTTTCTTT. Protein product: CSVESDTNTEAFF.

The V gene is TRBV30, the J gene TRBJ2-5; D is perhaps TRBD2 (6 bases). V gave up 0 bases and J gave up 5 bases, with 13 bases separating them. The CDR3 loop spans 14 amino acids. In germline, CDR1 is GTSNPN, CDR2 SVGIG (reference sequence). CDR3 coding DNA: TGTGCCTGGAGTGTAACCGGGGGTGTGGAGACCCAGTACTTC. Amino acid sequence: CAWSVTGGVETQYF.

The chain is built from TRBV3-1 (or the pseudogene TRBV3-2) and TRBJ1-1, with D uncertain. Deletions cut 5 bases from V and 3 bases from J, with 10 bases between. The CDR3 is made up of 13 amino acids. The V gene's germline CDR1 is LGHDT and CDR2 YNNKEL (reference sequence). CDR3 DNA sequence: TGTGCCAGCAGCTCATTACAGTACACTGAAGCTTTCTTT. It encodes CASSSLQYTEAFF.

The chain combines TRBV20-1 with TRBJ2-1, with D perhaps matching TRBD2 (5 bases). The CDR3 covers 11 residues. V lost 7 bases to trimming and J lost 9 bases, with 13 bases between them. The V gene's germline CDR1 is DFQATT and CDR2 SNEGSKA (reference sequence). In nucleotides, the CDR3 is TGCAGTGAACTAGTCGGAGGTGAGCAGTTCTTC. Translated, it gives CSELVGGEQFF.

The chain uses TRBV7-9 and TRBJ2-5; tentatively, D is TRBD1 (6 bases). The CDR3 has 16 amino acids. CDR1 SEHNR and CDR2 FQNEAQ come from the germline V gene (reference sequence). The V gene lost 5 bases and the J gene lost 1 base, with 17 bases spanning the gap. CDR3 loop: CASSHRGQFPQETQYF. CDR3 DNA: TGTGCCAGCAGCCACCGAGGACAGTTCCCCCAAGAGACCCAGTACTTC.

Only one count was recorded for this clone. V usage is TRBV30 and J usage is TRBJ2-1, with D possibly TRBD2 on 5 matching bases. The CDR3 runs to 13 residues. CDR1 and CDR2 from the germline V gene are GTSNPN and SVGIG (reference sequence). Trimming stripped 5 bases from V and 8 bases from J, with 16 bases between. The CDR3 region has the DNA TGTGCCTGGGGCCGCTTACTGCGGGATGAGCAGTTCTTC. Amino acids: CAWGRLLRDEQFF.

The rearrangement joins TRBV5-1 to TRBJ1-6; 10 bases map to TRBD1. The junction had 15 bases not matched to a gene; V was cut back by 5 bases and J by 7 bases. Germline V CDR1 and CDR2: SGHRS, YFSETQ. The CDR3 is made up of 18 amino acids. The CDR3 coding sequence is TGCGCCAGCAGGGAGGGGACAGGGGCGAGAAGGATGAATTCACCCCTCCACTTT. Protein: CASREGTGARRMNSPLHF.

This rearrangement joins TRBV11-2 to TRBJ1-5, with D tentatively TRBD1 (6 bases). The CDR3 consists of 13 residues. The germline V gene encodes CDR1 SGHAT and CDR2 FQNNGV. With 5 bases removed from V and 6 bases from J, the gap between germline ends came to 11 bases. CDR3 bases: TGTGCCAGCAGCAAAGAGGGGGTTCAGCCCCAGCATTTT. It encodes CASSKEGVQPQHF.

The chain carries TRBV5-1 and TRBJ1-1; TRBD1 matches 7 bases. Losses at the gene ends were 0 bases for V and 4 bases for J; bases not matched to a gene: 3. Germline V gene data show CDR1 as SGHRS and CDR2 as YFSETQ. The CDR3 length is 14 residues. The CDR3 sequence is CASSLVGQSTEAFF. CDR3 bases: TGCGCCAGCAGCTTGGTGGGACAGAGCACTGAAGCTTTCTTT.

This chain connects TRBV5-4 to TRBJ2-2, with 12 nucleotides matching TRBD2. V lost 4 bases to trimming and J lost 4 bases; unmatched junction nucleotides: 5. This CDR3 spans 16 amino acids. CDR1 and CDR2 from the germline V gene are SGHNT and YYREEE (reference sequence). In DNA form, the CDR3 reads TGTGCCAGCAGCGGGGGACTAGCGGGTGCCACCGGGGAGCTGTTTTTT. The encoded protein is CASSGGLAGATGELFF.

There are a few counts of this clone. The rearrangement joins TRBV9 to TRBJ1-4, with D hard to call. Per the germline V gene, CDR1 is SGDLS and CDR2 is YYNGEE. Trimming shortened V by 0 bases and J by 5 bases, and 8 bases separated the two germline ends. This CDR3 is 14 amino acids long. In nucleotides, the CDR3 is TGTGCCAGCAGCGTAGGAGAACAGAATGAAAAACTGTTTTTT. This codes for CASSVGEQNEKLFF.

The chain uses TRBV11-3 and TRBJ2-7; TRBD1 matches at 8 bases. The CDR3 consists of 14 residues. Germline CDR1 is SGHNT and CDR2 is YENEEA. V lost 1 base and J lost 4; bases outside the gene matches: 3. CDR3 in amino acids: CASSLGQGAYEQYF. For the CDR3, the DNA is TGTGCCAGCAGCTTAGGTCAGGGGGCTTACGAGCAGTACTTC.

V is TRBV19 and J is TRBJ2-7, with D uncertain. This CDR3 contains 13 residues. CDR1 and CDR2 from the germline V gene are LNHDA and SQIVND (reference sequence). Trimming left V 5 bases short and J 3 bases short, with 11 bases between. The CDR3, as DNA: TGTGCCAGTAGTCCCAGGAATTACTACGAGCAGTACTTC. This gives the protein CASSPRNYYEQYF.

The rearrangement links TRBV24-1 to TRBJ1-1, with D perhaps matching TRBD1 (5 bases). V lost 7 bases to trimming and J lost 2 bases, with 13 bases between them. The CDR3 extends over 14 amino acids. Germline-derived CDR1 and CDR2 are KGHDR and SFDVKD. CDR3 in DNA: TGTGCCACCAGGGGGACTGGAGAAAACACTGAAGCTTTCTTT. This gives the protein CATRGTGENTEAFF.

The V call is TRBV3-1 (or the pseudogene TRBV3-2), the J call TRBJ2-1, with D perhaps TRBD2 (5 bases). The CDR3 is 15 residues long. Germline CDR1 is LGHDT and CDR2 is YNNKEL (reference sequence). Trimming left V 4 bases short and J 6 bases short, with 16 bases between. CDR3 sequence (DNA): TGTGCCAGCAGCCGGGCTAGCTCGGGCCCCAATGAGCAGTTCTTC. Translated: CASSRASSGPNEQFF.

CDR3 DNA sequence: TGTGCCAGCAGTCTCCCGGGGGGCTCTCGAGTCTATGGCTACACCTTC. It encodes CASSLPGGSRVYGYTF. The chain has TRBV28 and TRBJ1-2, with a tentative D call TRBD1 (6 bases). Germline CDR1 MDHEN, CDR2 SYDVKM. Trimming cost V 5 bases and J 4 bases, with 20 bases left between them. This CDR3 spans 16 amino acids.

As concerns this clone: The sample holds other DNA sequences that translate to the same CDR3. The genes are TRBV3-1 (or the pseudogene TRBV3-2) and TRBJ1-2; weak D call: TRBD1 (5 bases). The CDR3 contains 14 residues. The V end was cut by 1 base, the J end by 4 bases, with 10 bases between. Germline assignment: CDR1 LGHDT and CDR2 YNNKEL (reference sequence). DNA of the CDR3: TGTGCCAGCAGCCAAGTGTCGGGGGGCTATGGCTACACCTTC. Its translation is CASSQVSGGYGYTF.

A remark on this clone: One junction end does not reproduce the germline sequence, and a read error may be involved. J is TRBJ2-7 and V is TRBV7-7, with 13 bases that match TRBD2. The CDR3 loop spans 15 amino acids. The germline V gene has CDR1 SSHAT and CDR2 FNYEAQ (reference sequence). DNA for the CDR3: TGTGCTAGCAGCTCTGGACTAGCGGGAGTCTACGAGCAGTACTTC. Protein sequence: CASSSGLAGVYEQYF.

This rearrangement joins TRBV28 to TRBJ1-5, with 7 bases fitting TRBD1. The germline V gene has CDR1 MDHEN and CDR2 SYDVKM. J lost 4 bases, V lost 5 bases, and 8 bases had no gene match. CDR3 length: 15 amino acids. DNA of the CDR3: TGTGCCAGCAGTAGACTATACAGGGGTAATCAGCCCCAGCATTTT. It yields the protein CASSRLYRGNQPQHF.

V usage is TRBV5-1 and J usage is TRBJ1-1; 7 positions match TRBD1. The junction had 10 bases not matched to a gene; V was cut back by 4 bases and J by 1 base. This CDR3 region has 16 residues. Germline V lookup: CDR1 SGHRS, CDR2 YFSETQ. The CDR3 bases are TGCGCCAGCAGCCTACTTAGCCGGACAGGGAACACTGAAGCTTTCTTT. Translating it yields CASSLLSRTGNTEAFF.